These T cell receptor beta chains were read from a single sample in a study of shared clonotypes between healthy human individuals. Data came from immunoSEQ multiplex PCR; TCRdb stores just in-frame clones and leaves some out. The repertoire holds 2 million to 2.5 million clones, with 95% as singletons. The sample consisted of naive CD4+ T cells sorted from blood. Source of these receptors: a man aged 18 to 29 in good health. Both conserved end residues are part of each CDR3. Each record gives: V gene, J gene, clone size, D gene, CDR3 protein, CDR3 DNA. The D gene is left open where the match is weak. Size values are once, few and many counts, or a class for expanded clones, and some rows have none.

>TRBV19|TRBJ1-4|.|TRBD1
CASSLGQGDNEKLFF
TGTGCCAGTAGCCTCGGACAGGGAGATAATGAAAAACTGTTTTTT
>TRBV11-3|TRBJ2-3|.|TRBD1
CASSLGQGIGSDTQYF
TGTGCCAGCAGCCTCGGACAGGGGATCGGGTCAGATACGCAGTATTTT
>TRBV18|TRBJ1-2|.|.
CASSPGSGGYGYTF
TGTGCCAGCTCACCGGGTTCAGGCGGCTATGGCTACACCTTC
>TRBV5-1|TRBJ2-7|.|.
CASARDFQQYF
TGCGCCAGCGCGAGGGACTTCCAGCAGTACTTC
>TRBV29-1|TRBJ2-2|.|.
CSVEMGFGELFF
TGCAGCGTTGAGATGGGATTCGGGGAGCTGTTTTTT
>TRBV6-5|TRBJ1-1|few|.
CASSYSHSMNTEAFF
TGTGCCAGCAGTTACTCGCACTCAATGAACACTGAAGCTTTCTTT
>TRBV9|TRBJ1-2|once|.
CASSVSVNYGYTF
TGTGCCAGCAGCGTATCAGTGAACTATGGCTACACCTTC
>TRBV7-9|TRBJ2-7|once|TRBD2
CASSFGGSFYEQYF
TGTGCCAGCAGCTTCGGCGGGAGTTTCTACGAGCAGTACTTC
>TRBV4-1|TRBJ2-3|.|TRBD2
CASSQELAGGLDTQYF
TGCGCCAGCAGCCAAGAGTTAGCGGGGGGGCTTGATACGCAGTATTTT
>TRBV12-5|TRBJ2-7|.|.
CASGFWAGEQYF
TGTGCTAGTGGTTTTTGGGCCGGCGAGCAGTACTTC
>TRBV7-2|TRBJ2-1|.|.
CASSLSEGQYNEQFF
TGTGCCAGCAGCTTATCCGAAGGGCAATACAATGAGCAGTTCTTC
>TRBV5-5|TRBJ2-7|.|.
CASSFRDEQYF
TGTGCCAGCAGCTTCAGGGACGAGCAGTACTTC
>TRBV30|TRBJ2-1|.|.
CAWSLRWDEQFF
TGTGCCTGGAGTTTACGGTGGGATGAGCAGTTCTTC
>TRBV5-1|TRBJ2-2|.|.
CASSPGELITGELFF
TGCGCCAGCAGCCCGGGGGAATTAATCACCGGGGAGCTGTTTTTT
>TRBV25-1|TRBJ2-1|.|TRBD1
CASSRDRSSYNEQFF
TGTGCCAGCAGTCGGGACAGGAGCTCCTACAATGAGCAGTTCTTC
>TRBV18|TRBJ1-5|.|TRBD1
CASSTTGLQPQHF
TGTGCCAGCTCAACGACAGGGCTTCAGCCCCAGCATTTT
>TRBV13|TRBJ1-5|.|.
CASSLNRDQPQHF
TGTGCCAGCAGCTTAAACAGGGATCAGCCCCAGCATTTT
>TRBV10-3|TRBJ2-5|.|TRBD1
CATRTGTGGAVQETQYF
TGTGCCACCCGTACCGGGACAGGGGGCGCGGTTCAAGAGACCCAGTACTTC
>TRBV27|TRBJ2-7|.|.
CASSSPGMIYEQYF
TGTGCCAGCAGTTCCCCGGGGATGATATACGAGCAGTACTTC
>TRBV28|TRBJ1-5|.|.
CASSFGQPQHF
TGTGCCAGCAGTTTCGGCCAGCCCCAGCATTTT
>TRBV5-1|TRBJ1-3|.|.
CASSPMGPRNSGNTIYF
TGCGCCAGCAGCCCGATGGGGCCGCGGAACTCTGGAAACACCATATATTTT
>TRBV5-1|TRBJ1-5|.|.
CASSLAGLSNQPQHF
TGCGCCAGCAGCTTGGCCGGACTTAGCAATCAGCCCCAGCATTTT
>TRBV18|TRBJ2-7|once|TRBD1
CASSTTGDVSYEQYF
TGTGCCAGCTCAACGACAGGGGATGTCTCCTACGAGCAGTACTTC
>TRBV2|TRBJ1-5|.|TRBD1
CASRGTGLSNQPQHF
TGTGCCAGCAGAGGGACAGGGCTTAGCAATCAGCCCCAGCATTTT
>TRBV5-1|TRBJ2-1|.|TRBD2
CASSLRTSLDEQFF
TGCGCCAGCAGCTTGAGGACTAGCCTCGATGAGCAGTTCTTC
>TRBV10-3|TRBJ2-2|.|.
CAISESRHSNTGELFF
TGTGCCATCAGTGAGTCACGGCATTCGAACACCGGGGAGCTGTTTTTT
>TRBV25-1|TRBJ2-7|.|TRBD1
CASSERGQKYF
TGTGCCAGCAGTGAAAGGGGACAGAAGTACTTC
>TRBV7-2|TRBJ2-7|.|TRBD1
CASSSVQGTYEQYF
TGTGCCAGCAGCTCGGTACAGGGGACCTACGAGCAGTACTTC
>TRBV9|TRBJ2-2|.|.
CASSVDIGDTGELFF
TGTGCCAGCAGCGTAGACATCGGCGACACCGGGGAGCTGTTTTTT
>TRBV15|TRBJ2-2|.|.
CATSREPAQYGELFF
TGTGCCACCAGCAGAGAGCCTGCACAGTATGGGGAGCTGTTTTTT
>TRBV7-2|TRBJ2-1|.|TRBD2
CASSQGLAGEQFF
TGTGCCAGCAGCCAAGGACTAGCGGGAGAGCAGTTCTTC
>TRBV5-1|TRBJ2-5|.|.
CASSLVGQKQETQYF
TGCGCCAGCAGCTTGGTGGGGCAGAAACAAGAGACCCAGTACTTC
>TRBV6-1|TRBJ2-3|once|TRBD2
CASSPGTSGTDTQYF
TGTGCCAGCAGTCCCGGGACTAGCGGGACAGATACGCAGTATTTT
>TRBV5-1|TRBJ2-7|.|.
CASSYGTGGSYEQYF
TGCGCCAGCAGCTATGGGACCGGGGGCTCCTACGAGCAGTACTTC
>TRBV7-2|TRBJ2-7|.|TRBD1
CASSFDRGGYEQYF
TGTGCCAGCAGCTTTGACAGGGGAGGATACGAGCAGTACTTC
>TRBV9|TRBJ2-7|.|.
CASSVDGSYEQYF
TGTGCCAGCAGCGTCGACGGATCCTACGAGCAGTACTTC
>TRBV11-2|TRBJ2-2|.|TRBD2
CASSPTGTKNTGELFF
TGTGCCAGCAGCCCGACCGGGACTAAGAACACCGGGGAGCTGTTTTTT
>TRBV10-3|TRBJ2-7|.|TRBD2
CAIGDSGGAVEQYF
TGTGCCATCGGCGATAGCGGGGGGGCAGTCGAGCAGTACTTC
>TRBV6-5|TRBJ2-1|.|.
CASSFSGDEQFF
TGTGCCAGCAGTTTTTCAGGTGATGAGCAGTTCTTC
>TRBV7-2|TRBJ2-1|.|TRBD2
CASSLEGSGPYNEQFF
TGTGCCAGCAGCTTAGAGGGTAGCGGGCCCTACAATGAGCAGTTCTTC